The text below deals with one T cell receptor beta chain. This CDR3 spans 15 amino acids. V gave up 5 bases and J gave up 4 bases, with 14 bases separating them. Germline V gene data show CDR1 as MDHEN and CDR2 as SYDVKM. Assay used: immunoSEQ multiplex PCR; TCRdb lists only in-frame clones, some missing. The table records over 110,000 clones, just under 95% of them present only once. These data belong to a study of control samples from healthy donors and cancer patients. Specimen: blood. The clonotype comes from a man aged 25 to 40 in good health. The chain has TRBV28 and TRBJ2-2; D gene ambiguous. For the CDR3, the DNA is TGTGCCAGCAGTCCTGAGCTAGTATCCACCGGGGAGCTGTTTTTT. It encodes CASSPELVSTGELFF.